One T cell receptor beta chain is described in this entry. The data were produced by immunoSEQ multiplex PCR, yet TCRdb's version contains in-frame clones alone and is incomplete. The sample includes 8,500 or so clones, 65% to 85% seen only once; the top ten take 9% to 13%. The sample originates from a study of PD-1 blockade in classical Hodgkin lymphoma. With no exception, relapse followed autologous stem cell transplantation in all patients, and brentuximab vedotin exposure varied. Magnetic negative selection was used to purify CD4+ T cells from thawed PBMCs. This specimen was CD4+ T cells from blood, taken at baseline. This TCR came from a human donor with classical Hodgkin lymphoma.

CDR3 region: CASSEGSSGYQETQYF. CDR3 DNA sequence: TGTGCCAGCAGTGAAGGTTCTAGCGGGTACCAAGAGACCCAGTACTTC. The chain recombines TRBV6-1 with TRBJ2-5, with 8 bases aligning to TRBD2. In germline, CDR1 is MNHNS, CDR2 SASEGT. The trim removed 1 base at V and 0 bases at J, leaving 4 bases unmatched. This CDR3 contains 16 residues.